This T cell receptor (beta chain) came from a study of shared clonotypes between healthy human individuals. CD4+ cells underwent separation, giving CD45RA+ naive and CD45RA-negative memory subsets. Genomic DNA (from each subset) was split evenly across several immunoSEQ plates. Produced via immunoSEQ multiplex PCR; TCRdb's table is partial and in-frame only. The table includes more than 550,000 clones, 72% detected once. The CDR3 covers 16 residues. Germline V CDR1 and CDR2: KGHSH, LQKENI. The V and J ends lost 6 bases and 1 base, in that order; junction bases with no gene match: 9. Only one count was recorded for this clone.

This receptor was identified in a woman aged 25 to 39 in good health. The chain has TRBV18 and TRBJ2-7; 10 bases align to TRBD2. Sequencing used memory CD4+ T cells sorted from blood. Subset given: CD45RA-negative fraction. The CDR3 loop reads CASSFTQAGGSYEQYF. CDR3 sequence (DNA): TGTGCCAGCTCGTTCACCCAAGCGGGAGGGTCCTACGAGCAGTACTTC.